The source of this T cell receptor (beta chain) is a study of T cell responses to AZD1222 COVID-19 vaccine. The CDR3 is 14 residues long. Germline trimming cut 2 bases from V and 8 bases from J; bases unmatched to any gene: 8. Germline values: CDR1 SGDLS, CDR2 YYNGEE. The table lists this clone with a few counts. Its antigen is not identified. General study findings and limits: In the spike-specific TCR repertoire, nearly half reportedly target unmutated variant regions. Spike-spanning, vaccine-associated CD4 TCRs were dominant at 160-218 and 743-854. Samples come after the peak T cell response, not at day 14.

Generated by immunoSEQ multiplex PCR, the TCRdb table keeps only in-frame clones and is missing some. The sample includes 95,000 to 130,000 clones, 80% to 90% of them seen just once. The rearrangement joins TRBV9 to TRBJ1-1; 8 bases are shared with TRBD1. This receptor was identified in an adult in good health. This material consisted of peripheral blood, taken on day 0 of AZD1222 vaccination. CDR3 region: CASSVRTGSSEAFF. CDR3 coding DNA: TGTGCCAGCAGCGTCCGGACAGGGTCGTCGGAAGCTTTCTTT.